These 7 T cell receptor beta chains came from one sample sequenced in a study of early T cells in non-severe SARS-CoV-2 infection. TCRdb reprocessed the 5' RACE reads via MiXCR and lists one record per CDR3 protein. The sample records approximately 90,000 distinct CDR3 sequences, roughly 9.6% being singletons. The specimen was whole blood, collected at baseline. The receptor source for this set is an adult who was a healthcare worker with PCR-confirmed SARS-CoV-2 infection or an uninfected control (not recorded which).

This clonotype was recorded a few times. This rearrangement joins TRBV20-1 to TRBJ2-3, with a tentative D call TRBD1 (5 bases). Trimming stripped 0 bases from V and 5 bases from J, with 12 bases between. Germline assignment: CDR1 DFQATT and CDR2 SNEGSKA (reference sequence). CDR3 length equals 14 residues. CDR3 nucleotides: TGCAGTGCTAGAGATAGGGGATTAATAGATACGCAGTATTTT. This gives the protein CSARDRGLIDTQYF.

This chain joins TRBV5-6 and TRBJ2-5, with D tentatively TRBD1 (6 bases). The germline V and J ends were trimmed by 3 bases and 0 bases, with 6 bases remaining between them. The CDR3 contains 13 residues. Germline V gene sequence: CDR1 SGHDT, CDR2 YYEEEE. CDR3 nucleotide sequence: TGTGCCAGCAGCTGGGACAACCAAGAGACCCAGTACTTC. Amino acids: CASSWDNQETQYF. Full variable domain (missing parts from reference TRBV5-6 and TRBJ2-5): DAGVTQSPTHLIKTRGQQVTLRCSPKSGHDTVSWYQQALGQGPQFIFQYYEEEERQRGNFPDRFSGHQFPNYSSELNVNALLLGDSALYLCASSWDNQETQYFGPGTRLLVL.

This chain links TRBV20-1 with TRBJ1-5; the match to TRBD1 covers 8 bases. The CDR3 contains 18 residues. Losses at the gene ends were 3 bases for V and 0 bases for J; bases not matched to a gene: 13. The germline gives CDR1 DFQATT, CDR2 SNEGSKA (reference sequence). The CDR3 here is CSASTGQGRWDSNQPQHF. CDR3 coding DNA: TGCAGTGCTAGTACCGGACAGGGACGATGGGATAGCAATCAGCCCCAGCATTTT.

In its sample, this clonotype was seen a few times. The rearrangement uses TRBV20-1 and TRBJ2-1, with D tentatively TRBD2 (6 bases). The germline V gene encodes CDR1 DFQATT and CDR2 SNEGSKA (reference sequence). This CDR3 contains 20 residues. V lost 4 bases to trimming and J lost 4 bases, with 32 bases between them. The CDR3 sequence is CSATSIASIEGLRTYNEQFF. In DNA form, the CDR3 reads TGCAGTGCTACCTCAATCGCAAGCATTGAGGGACTCAGAACGTACAATGAGCAGTTCTTC.

The gene calls are TRBV6-5 and TRBJ1-2; a weak D match, TRBD1 (6 bases). Germline CDR1 is MNHEY and CDR2 is SVGAGI. This CDR3 has 14 residues. Trimming removed 6 bases from V and 3 bases from J, with 14 bases in between. The CDR3 sequence: CASSSAGDHYGYTF. The CDR3 region has the DNA TGTGCCAGCAGCTCGGCAGGGGACCACTATGGCTACACCTTC.

The rearrangement joins TRBV29-1 to TRBJ2-1; possible D gene TRBD2, 6 bases. This CDR3 is 13 amino acids long. The V gene lost 2 bases and the J gene lost 3 bases, with 8 bases spanning the gap. In germline, CDR1 is SQVTM, CDR2 ANQGSEA. In DNA form, the CDR3 reads TGCAGCGTTGAATGGCGGGGCTACAATGAGCAGTTCTTC. Encoded protein: CSVEWRGYNEQFF.

The chain links TRBV6-5 to TRBJ2-3, with 9 bases that match TRBD2. V lost 4 bases and J lost 9; bases outside the gene matches: 17. In germline, CDR1 is MNHEY, CDR2 SVGAGI. The CDR3 is 17 amino acids. The CDR3 DNA reads TGTGCCAGCAGTTTGGGGGGGGGAAAAGCGGGAGGAAGCACGCAGTATTTT. Translated: CASSLGGGKAGGSTQYF.